This TCR beta chain originates from a study of shared clonotypes between healthy human individuals. Germline V CDR1 and CDR2: SGHRS, YFSETQ. The CDR3 has 17 amino acids. V lost 2 bases to trimming and J lost 4 bases; unmatched junction nucleotides: 10. Measured with immunoSEQ multiplex PCR; TCRdb has only the in-frame clones, and not every one. The table records roughly 1,600,000 clones, 97% to 99% of them present only once. The chain uses TRBV5-1 and TRBJ1-2, with 11 bases aligning to TRBD1. The sample taken for sequencing was naive CD4+ T cells sorted from blood. As to subset: CD45RA+ positively selected. The origin of this receptor is a man aged 25 to 40 in good health. CDR3: CASSLTGTGGSAYGYTF. The CDR3 nucleotides are TGCGCCAGCAGCTTAACTGGGACAGGGGGGTCTGCCTATGGCTACACCTTC. The full variable domain, with the rest looked up from reference TRBV5-1 and TRBJ1-2, is KAGVTQTPRYLIKTRGQQVTLSCSPISGHRSVSWYQQTPGQGLQFLFEYFSETQRNKGNFPGRFSGRQFSNSRSEMNVSTLELGDSALYLCASSLTGTGGSAYGYTFGSGTRLTVV.